The T cell receptor (beta chain) described here comes from a study of cytomegalovirus exposure and HLA in healthy donors. As for the study in general: The study's early data release held about 85 million unique TCRs from HLA-typed donors.

About this clone itself: Its target is unknown.

The PCR was carried out with 60 Vbeta primers and 13 Jbeta primers. In the authors' methods: A follow-up analysis tallied tens of millions of unique TCR beta chains, roughly 9.9 million shared. Repertoires were generated with immunoSEQ multiplex PCR, while TCRdb's copy carries only in-frame clones and drops some. V and J calls and clone size are given by that table; D and trimming were obtained from the DNA. The sample yields 150,000 to 200,000 clones, around 81% seen once. Study-level points and caveats: Most CMV-associated TCR beta chains were later found to appear HLA-restricted. Per a later analysis, roughly 17,000 TCR beta sequences showed association with HLA alleles at 0.05 false discovery rate.

The CDR3 spans 13 residues. Germline CDR1 LNHDA, CDR2 SQIVND (reference sequence). With 1 base removed from V and 10 bases from J, the gap between germline ends came to 13 bases. This clonotype was obtained from a woman between 18 and 30 years old in good health and CMV-seropositive. The V call is TRBV19, the J call TRBJ1-2, with a tentative D call TRBD1 (6 bases). The sample taken for sequencing was PBMCs. The CDR3 sequence is CASSIGRDNVYTF. CDR3 nucleotide sequence: TGTGCCAGTAGTATAGGCAGGGACAATGTCTACACCTTC.